The 6 T cell receptor beta chains below all came from one sample that was sequenced in a study of graft-versus-host responses after intestinal transplantation. Clones were sequenced by immunoSEQ multiplex PCR, and TCRdb holds only the in-frame ones, with some missing. This table has 35,000 to 40,000 clones, over 80% appearing once. The sample was PBMCs, taken about 990 days after transplant. Source of these receptors: a human patient who received an intestinal transplant, so some T cells may come from the graft donor.

The chain employs TRBV7-8 and TRBJ2-7, with D tentatively TRBD2 (5 bases). V was pared by 0 bases and J by 6 bases, with 12 bases between. The length of the CDR3 is 14 residues. CDR1 and CDR2 (germline): SGHVS, FQNEAQ. The CDR3 here is CASSLAPGNLEQYF. CDR3 nucleotides: TGTGCCAGCAGCTTAGCGCCCGGGAATCTCGAGCAGTACTTC.

V and J are TRBV5-4 and TRBJ1-2; D is unresolved. Deletions cut 3 bases from V and 6 bases from J, with 15 bases between. The length of the CDR3 is 14 residues. Germline V gives CDR1 SGHNT, CDR2 YYREEE (reference sequence). Written as DNA, the CDR3 is TGTGCCAGCAGCTCACTACAGTCCCCGAATGGCTACACCTTC. Protein sequence: CASSSLQSPNGYTF.

V and J are TRBV19 and TRBJ2-3, with D perhaps matching TRBD1 or TRBD2 (6 bases each). CDR1 is LNHDA, CDR2 SQIVND, per germline (reference sequence). The CDR3 spans 15 residues. Trimming pared 1 base from V and 4 bases from J, leaving 12 bases between. CDR3 loop: CASSIAGAGADTQYF. In DNA, the CDR3 is TGTGCCAGTAGTATAGCGGGGGCAGGGGCAGATACGCAGTATTTT.

The chain uses TRBV7-8 and TRBJ1-2; D is unresolved. This CDR3 has 12 residues. The V end lost 4 bases, the J end lost 3 bases, and 6 bases lay between the germline ends. The germline V gene has CDR1 SGHVS and CDR2 FQNEAQ. Here the CDR3 reads CASSSGDYGYTF. The CDR3 DNA reads as TGTGCCAGCAGCTCAGGAGACTATGGCTACACCTTC.

This clone was observed a single time. The chain carries TRBV28 and TRBJ1-5, with TRBD1 identical over 7 bases. The CDR3 consists of 19 residues. V was pared by 5 bases and J by 0 bases, with 16 bases of the junction left unmatched. From germline, CDR1 is MDHEN and CDR2 SYDVKM. This chain's CDR3 is CASSRPRGDQTYSNQPQHF. The CDR3 DNA reads as TGTGCCAGCAGTAGACCCAGGGGGGACCAGACTTATAGCAATCAGCCCCAGCATTTT. Combining the CDR3 with reference TRBV28 and TRBJ1-5 gives the whole variable domain DVKVTQSSRYLVKRTGEKVFLECVQDMDHENMFWYRQDPGLGLRLIYFSYDVKMKEKGDIPEGYSVSREKKERFSLILESASTNQTSMYLCASSRPRGDQTYSNQPQHFGDGTRLSIL.

The chain uses TRBV9 and TRBJ2-3; TRBD2 might be the D (6 bases). Trimming cost V 6 bases and J 2 bases, with 16 bases left between them. The CDR3 is 15 residues long. Germline assignment: CDR1 SGDLS and CDR2 YYNGEE. In DNA, the CDR3 is TGTGCCAGCACGTTGGGGGGATTAGTCACAGATACGCAGTATTTT. Translating gives CASTLGGLVTDTQYF.